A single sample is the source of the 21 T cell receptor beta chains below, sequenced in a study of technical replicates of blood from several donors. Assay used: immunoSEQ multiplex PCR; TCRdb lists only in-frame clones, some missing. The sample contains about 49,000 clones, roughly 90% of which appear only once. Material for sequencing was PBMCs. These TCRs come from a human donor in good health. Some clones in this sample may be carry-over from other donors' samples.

The chain's CDR3 is CASSHQDRAYEQYF. In nucleotides, the CDR3 is TGCGCCAGCAGCCACCAGGACAGGGCCTACGAGCAGTACTTC. V usage is TRBV4-3 and J usage is TRBJ2-7; 8 positions agree with TRBD1. The CDR3 is 14 amino acids. Trimming at V came to 3 bases and at J to 2 bases, leaving 3 bases not matched to a gene. Germline loops: CDR1 LGHNA, CDR2 YSLEER.

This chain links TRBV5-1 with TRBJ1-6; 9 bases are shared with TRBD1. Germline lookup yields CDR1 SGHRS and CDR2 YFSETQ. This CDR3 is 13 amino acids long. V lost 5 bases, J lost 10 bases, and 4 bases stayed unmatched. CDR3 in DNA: TGCGCCAGCAGACGGGACAGGGAGTCACCCCTCCACTTT. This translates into CASRRDRESPLHF.

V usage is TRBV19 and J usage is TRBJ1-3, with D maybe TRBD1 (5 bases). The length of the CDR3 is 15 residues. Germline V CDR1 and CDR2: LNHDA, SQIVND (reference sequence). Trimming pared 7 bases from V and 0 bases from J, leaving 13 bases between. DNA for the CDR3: TGTGCCAGTAAACTGGGGCCATACTCTGGAAACACCATATATTTT. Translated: CASKLGPYSGNTIYF.

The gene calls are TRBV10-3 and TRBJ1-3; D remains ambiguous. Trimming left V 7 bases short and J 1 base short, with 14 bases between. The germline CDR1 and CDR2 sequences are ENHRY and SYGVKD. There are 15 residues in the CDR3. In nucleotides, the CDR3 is TGTGCCATCACTCAACCTGAAGAGTCTGGAAACACCATATATTTT. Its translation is CAITQPEESGNTIYF.

The CDR3 spells CAWSDPGQGNTEAFF. The CDR3, as DNA: TGTGCCTGGAGTGACCCGGGACAGGGGAACACTGAAGCTTTCTTT. The chain is built from TRBV30 and TRBJ1-1; 9 positions match TRBD1. The V gene end was trimmed by 1 base and the J gene end by 1 base; junction bases not matched to a gene: 4. The CDR3 loop spans 15 amino acids. Germline V CDR1 and CDR2: GTSNPN, SVGIG (reference sequence).

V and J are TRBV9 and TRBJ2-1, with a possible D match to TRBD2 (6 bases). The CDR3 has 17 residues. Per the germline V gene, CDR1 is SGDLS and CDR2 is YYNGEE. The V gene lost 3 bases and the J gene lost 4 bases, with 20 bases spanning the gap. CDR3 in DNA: TGTGCCAGCAGCGAGGGAAGAGGGCTAGCGTTATACAATGAGCAGTTCTTC. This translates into CASSEGRGLALYNEQFF.

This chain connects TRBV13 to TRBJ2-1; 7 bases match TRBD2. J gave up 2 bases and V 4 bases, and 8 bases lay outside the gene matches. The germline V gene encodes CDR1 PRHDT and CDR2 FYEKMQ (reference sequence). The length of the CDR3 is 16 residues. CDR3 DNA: TGTGCCAGCAGCTCGCTACTAGCGCGGCCCTACAATGAGCAGTTCTTC. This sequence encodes CASSSLLARPYNEQFF.

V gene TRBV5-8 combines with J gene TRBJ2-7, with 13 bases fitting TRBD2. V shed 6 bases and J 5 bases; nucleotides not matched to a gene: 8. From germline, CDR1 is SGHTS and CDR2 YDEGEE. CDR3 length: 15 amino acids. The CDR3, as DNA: TGTGCCAGCACCCGAGGGACTAGCGGGACGGACGAGCAGTACTTC. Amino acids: CASTRGTSGTDEQYF.

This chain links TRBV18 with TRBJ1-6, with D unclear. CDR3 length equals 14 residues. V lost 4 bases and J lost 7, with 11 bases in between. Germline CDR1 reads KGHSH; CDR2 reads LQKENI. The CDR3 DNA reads TGTGCCAGCTCACGGGCCGAGACCAATTCACCCCTCCACTTT. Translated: CASSRAETNSPLHF.

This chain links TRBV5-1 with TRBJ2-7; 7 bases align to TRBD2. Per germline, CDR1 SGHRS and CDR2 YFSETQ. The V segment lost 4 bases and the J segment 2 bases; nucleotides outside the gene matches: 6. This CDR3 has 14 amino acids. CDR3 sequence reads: CASSGTKGTYEQYF. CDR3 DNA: TGCGCCAGCAGCGGGACTAAGGGGACCTACGAGCAGTACTTC. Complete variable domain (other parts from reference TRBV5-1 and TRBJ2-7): KAGVTQTPRYLIKTRGQQVTLSCSPISGHRSVSWYQQTPGQGLQFLFEYFSETQRNKGNFPGRFSGRQFSNSRSEMNVSTLELGDSALYLCASSGTKGTYEQYFGPGTRLTVT.

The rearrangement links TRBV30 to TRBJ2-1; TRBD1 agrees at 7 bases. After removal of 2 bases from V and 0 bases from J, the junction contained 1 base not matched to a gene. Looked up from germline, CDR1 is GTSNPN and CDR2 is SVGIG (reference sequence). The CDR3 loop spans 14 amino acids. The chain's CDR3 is CAWSPGGSYNEQFF. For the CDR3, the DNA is TGTGCCTGGAGTCCAGGGGGCTCCTACAATGAGCAGTTCTTC.

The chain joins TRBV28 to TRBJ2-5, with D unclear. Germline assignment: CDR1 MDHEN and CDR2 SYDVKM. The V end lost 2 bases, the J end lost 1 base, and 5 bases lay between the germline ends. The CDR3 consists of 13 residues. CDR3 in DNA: TGTGCCAGCAGTTTAGCGGTCCAAGAGACCCAGTACTTC. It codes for CASSLAVQETQYF.

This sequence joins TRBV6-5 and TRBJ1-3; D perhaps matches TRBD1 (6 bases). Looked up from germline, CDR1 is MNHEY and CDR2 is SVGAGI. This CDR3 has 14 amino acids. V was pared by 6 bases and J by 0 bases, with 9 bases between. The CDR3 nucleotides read TGTGCCAGCAGGGACAGTACCTCTGGAAACACCATATATTTT. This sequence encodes CASRDSTSGNTIYF.

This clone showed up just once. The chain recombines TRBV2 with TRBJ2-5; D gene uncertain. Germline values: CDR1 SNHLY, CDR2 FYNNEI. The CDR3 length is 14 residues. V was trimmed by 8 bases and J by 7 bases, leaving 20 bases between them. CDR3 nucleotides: TGTGCCAGCGTATCGAACCCCGGTTCGGGGACCCAGTACTTC. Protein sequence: CASVSNPGSGTQYF.

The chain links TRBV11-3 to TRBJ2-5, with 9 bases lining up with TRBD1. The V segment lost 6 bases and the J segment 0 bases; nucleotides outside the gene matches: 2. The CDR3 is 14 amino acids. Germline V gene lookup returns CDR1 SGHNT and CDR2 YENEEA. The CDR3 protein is CASSRQGDQETQYF. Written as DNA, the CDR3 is TGTGCCAGCAGTCGACAGGGGGACCAAGAGACCCAGTACTTC. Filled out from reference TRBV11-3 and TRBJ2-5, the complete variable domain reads EAGVVQSPRYKIIEKKQPVAFWCNPISGHNTLYWYLQNLGQGPELLIRYENEEAVDDSQLPKDRFSAERLKGVDSTLKIQPAELGDSAVYLCASSRQGDQETQYFGPGTRLLVL.

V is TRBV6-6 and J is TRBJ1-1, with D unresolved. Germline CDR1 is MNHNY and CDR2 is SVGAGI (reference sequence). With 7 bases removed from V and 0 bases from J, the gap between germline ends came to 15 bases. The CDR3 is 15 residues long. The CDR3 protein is CASTVQRTMNTEAFF. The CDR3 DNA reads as TGTGCCAGCACCGTACAACGCACTATGAACACTGAAGCTTTCTTT.

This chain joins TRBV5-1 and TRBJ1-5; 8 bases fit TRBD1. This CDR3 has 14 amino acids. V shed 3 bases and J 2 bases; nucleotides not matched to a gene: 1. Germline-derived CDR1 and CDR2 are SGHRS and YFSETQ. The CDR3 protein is CASSSTGGNQPQHF. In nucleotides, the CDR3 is TGCGCCAGCAGCTCGACAGGGGGCAATCAGCCCCAGCATTTT.

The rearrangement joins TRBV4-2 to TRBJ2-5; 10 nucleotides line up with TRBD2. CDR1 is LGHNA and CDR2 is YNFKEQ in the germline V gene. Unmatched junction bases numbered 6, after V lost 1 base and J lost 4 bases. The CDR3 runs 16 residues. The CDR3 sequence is CASSQAAGGPGETQYF. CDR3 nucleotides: TGTGCCAGCAGCCAAGCAGCGGGGGGGCCGGGAGAGACCCAGTACTTC.

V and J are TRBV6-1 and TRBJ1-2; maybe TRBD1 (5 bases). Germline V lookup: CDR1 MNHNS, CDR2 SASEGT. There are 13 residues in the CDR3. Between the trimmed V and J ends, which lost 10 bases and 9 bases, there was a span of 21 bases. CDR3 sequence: CATERSGSESYTF. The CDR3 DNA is TGTGCCACCGAAAGGTCAGGGTCTGAGAGCTACACCTTC.

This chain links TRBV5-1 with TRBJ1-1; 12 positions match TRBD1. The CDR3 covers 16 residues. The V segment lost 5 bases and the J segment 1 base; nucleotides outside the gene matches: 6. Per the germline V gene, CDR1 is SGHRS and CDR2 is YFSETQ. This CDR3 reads CASRGGTGGRNTEAFF. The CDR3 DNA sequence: TGCGCCAGCAGAGGTGGGACAGGGGGCCGGAACACTGAAGCTTTCTTT. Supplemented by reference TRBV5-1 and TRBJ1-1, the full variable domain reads KAGVTQTPRYLIKTRGQQVTLSCSPISGHRSVSWYQQTPGQGLQFLFEYFSETQRNKGNFPGRFSGRQFSNSRSEMNVSTLELGDSALYLCASRGGTGGRNTEAFFGQGTRLTVV.

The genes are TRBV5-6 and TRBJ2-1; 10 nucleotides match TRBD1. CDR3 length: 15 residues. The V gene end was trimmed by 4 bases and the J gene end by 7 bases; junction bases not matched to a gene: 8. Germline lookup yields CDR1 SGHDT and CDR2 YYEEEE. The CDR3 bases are TGTGCCAGCAGCGTACCGGGACAGGGGTTTAATGAGCAGTTCTTC. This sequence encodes CASSVPGQGFNEQFF.